The 19 T cell receptor beta chains below come from one sample, sequenced in a study of Tregs in tolerant kidney transplant recipients. The data were produced by immunoSEQ multiplex PCR, yet TCRdb's version contains in-frame clones alone and is incomplete. The sample shows hundreds of thousands of clones, roughly 84% of them seen only once. The sample taken for sequencing was CD4+ T cells from blood. The receptors derive from a human donor in good health.

The V gene is TRBV19, the J gene TRBJ1-1; D gene uncertain. CDR1 and CDR2 from the germline V gene are LNHDA and SQIVND (reference sequence). V lost 5 bases and J lost 0, with 19 bases in between. The CDR3 length is 17 residues. CDR3 protein: CASSRRSGATLNTEAFF. The CDR3 bases are TGTGCCAGTAGTCGTCGGTCAGGAGCGACCCTGAACACTGAAGCTTTCTTT.

The chain carries TRBV7-9 and TRBJ2-1; TRBD2 matches at 9 bases. The CDR3 is 15 amino acids. Germline CDR1 and CDR2: SEHNR and FQNEAQ (reference sequence). J lost 8 bases, V lost 5 bases, and 10 bases had no gene match. The CDR3 spells CASSRSGSGGYEQFF. The CDR3 DNA reads as TGTGCCAGCAGCCGTAGCGGGAGTGGAGGGTATGAGCAGTTCTTC.

This chain joins TRBV6-5 and TRBJ1-5; a possible D gene is TRBD1 (6 bases). This CDR3 has 15 residues. The germline CDR1 and CDR2 sequences are MNHEY and SVGAGI. V lost 0 bases and J lost 7, with 13 bases in between. CDR3 amino acids: CASSYSAGVRQPQHF. Written as DNA, the CDR3 is TGTGCCAGCAGTTACTCCGCAGGGGTTCGGCAGCCCCAGCATTTT.

The V and J genes are TRBV5-1 and TRBJ1-1; 7 bases map to TRBD1. The CDR3 extends over 14 amino acids. Trimming cost V 4 bases and J 1 base; bases outside gene matches: 4. CDR1 and CDR2 (germline): SGHRS, YFSETQ. This chain's CDR3 is CASSIWTGNTEAFF. CDR3 bases: TGCGCCAGCAGCATCTGGACAGGGAACACTGAAGCTTTCTTT.

The chain joins TRBV6-5 to TRBJ2-2; no reliable D call. Trimming cost V 2 bases and J 7 bases, with 11 bases left between them. Looked up from germline, CDR1 is MNHEY and CDR2 is SVGAGI. The CDR3 has 14 residues. CDR3 bases: TGTGCCAGCAGTTACATTCGTGGGTTCGGGGAGCTGTTTTTT. It codes for CASSYIRGFGELFF.

The chain is built from TRBV10-1 and TRBJ2-1; the match to TRBD2 covers 7 bases. The V gene end was trimmed by 3 bases and the J gene end by 9 bases; junction bases not matched to a gene: 11. The CDR3 sequence is 15 residues long. CDR1 is WNHNN, CDR2 SYGVQD, per germline (reference sequence). The CDR3 loop is CASSDRRGVIIEQFF. In nucleotides, the CDR3 is TGCGCCAGCAGTGACCGTCGGGGGGTCATCATTGAGCAGTTCTTC.

The V gene is TRBV5-8, the J gene TRBJ2-2; D possibly uses TRBD1 or TRBD2 (5 bases each). The CDR3 totals 15 residues. V lost 0 bases and J lost 1, with 7 bases in between. Germline V gives CDR1 SGHTS, CDR2 YDEGEE. The CDR3 protein is CASSLVGGNTGELFF. CDR3 nucleotides: TGTGCCAGCAGCTTGGTTGGGGGGAACACCGGGGAGCTGTTTTTT.

The V and J genes are TRBV29-1 and TRBJ2-5; TRBD1 aligns across 9 bases. The J call may be incorrect, as the DNA end agrees better with TRBJ2-7. This CDR3 contains 16 residues. Germline V gene sequence: CDR1 SQVTM, CDR2 ANQGSEA. The CDR3 sequence is CSVEGGQGPSRYEQYF. The CDR3 bases are TGCAGCGTTGAAGGGGGACAGGGCCCTAGTAGGTACGAGCAGTACTTC.

This sequence joins TRBV2 and TRBJ1-5; tentatively, D is TRBD1 (6 bases). The germline V gene encodes CDR1 SNHLY and CDR2 FYNNEI. The CDR3 consists of 13 residues. V lost 5 bases and J lost 7, with 12 bases in between. The CDR3 bases are TGTGCCAGCAGTTACAGGGTTCTACAGCCCCAGCATTTT. This encodes CASSYRVLQPQHF.

The chain links TRBV7-7 to TRBJ2-2; TRBD1 matches at 8 bases. The germline V gene has CDR1 SSHAT and CDR2 FNYEAQ (reference sequence). This CDR3 is 17 amino acids long. Losses at the gene ends were 3 bases for V and 6 bases for J; bases not matched to a gene: 12. CDR3 region: CASSFAYEQGVAGELFF. The CDR3 nucleotides are TGTGCCAGCAGCTTCGCCTACGAACAGGGGGTCGCCGGGGAGCTGTTTTTT.

This sequence joins TRBV6-5 and TRBJ2-7; no clear D. V lost 2 bases and J 2 bases, leaving 10 bases between the germline ends. The CDR3 runs 14 residues. Germline assignment: CDR1 MNHEY and CDR2 SVGAGI. CDR3 loop: CASSYLSQTYEQYF. CDR3 coding DNA: TGTGCCAGCAGTTACCTCTCACAAACCTACGAGCAGTACTTC.

The CDR3 is CASSLGAGEVYGYTF. CDR3 nucleotide sequence: TGCGCCAGCAGCTTGGGGGCCGGGGAGGTCTATGGCTACACCTTC. The genes are TRBV5-1 and TRBJ1-2; D uncertain. The V gene lost 0 bases and the J gene lost 4 bases, with 13 bases spanning the gap. In germline, CDR1 is SGHRS, CDR2 YFSETQ. The length of the CDR3 is 15 residues.

The CDR3 nucleotides are TGTGCCAGCAGCTTGGGTTTCTTGGTAACGGGAGGTTGGGCCAACGTCCTGACTTTC. This translates into CASSLGFLVTGGWANVLTF. The rearrangement uses TRBV5-6 and TRBJ2-6; 7 nucleotides line up with TRBD2. The CDR3 length is 19 residues. CDR1 SGHDT and CDR2 YYEEEE come from the germline V gene. Trimming cost V 0 bases and J 5 bases; bases outside gene matches: 14.

The DNA of the CDR3 is TGTGCCAGCAGCCAACTAGCGGGGACTTACAATGAGCAGTTCTTC. This encodes CASSQLAGTYNEQFF. V and J are TRBV7-3 and TRBJ2-1; 10 bases map to TRBD2. Germline trimming cut 5 bases from V and 4 bases from J; bases unmatched to any gene: 5. CDR3 length: 15 amino acids. Germline-derived CDR1 and CDR2 are SGHTA and FQGTGA. Complete variable domain (other parts from reference TRBV7-3 and TRBJ2-1): GAGVSQTPSNKVTEKGKYVELRCDPISGHTALYWYRQSLGQGPEFLIYFQGTGAADDSGLPNDRFFAVRPEGSVSTLKIQRTERGDSAVYLCASSQLAGTYNEQFFGPGTRLTVL.

The genes are TRBV5-3 and TRBJ1-3; D unresolved. TRBV5-3 is annotated as an ORF whose role is uncertain. V lost 1 base and J 7 bases, leaving 15 bases between the germline ends. This CDR3 has 15 amino acids. Written as DNA, the CDR3 is TGTGCCAGAAGCTTGTTGACTGCGACCGGGAACACCATATATTTT. Protein: CARSLLTATGNTIYF.

This clone showed up just a few times. This chain connects TRBV25-1 to TRBJ2-2; 7 bases match TRBD2. V lost 8 bases, J lost 1 base, and 10 bases stayed unmatched. CDR1 and CDR2 from the germline V gene are MGHDK and SYGVNS. The CDR3 covers 16 residues. The CDR3, as DNA: TGTGCCAGCGACGAGGGGAGGGGCGGGAACACCGGGGAGCTGTTTTTT. Amino acids: CASDEGRGGNTGELFF.

The chain recombines TRBV27 with TRBJ2-7; D might be TRBD1 (6 bases). The CDR3 loop spans 14 amino acids. V lost 2 bases and J lost 3, with 11 bases in between. In germline, CDR1 is MNHEY, CDR2 SMNVEV (reference sequence). CDR3 protein: CASSLRRGNYEQYF. In DNA, the CDR3 is TGTGCCAGCAGTTTACGCAGGGGAAACTACGAGCAGTACTTC.

The V and J genes are TRBV20-1 and TRBJ1-1; D remains unclear. The CDR3 totals 11 residues. From germline, CDR1 is DFQATT and CDR2 SNEGSKA (reference sequence). The V end was cut by 3 bases, the J end by 10 bases, with 12 bases between. The CDR3 region has the DNA TGCAGTGCTAGTCCGGCCCTCGTAGCTTTCTTT. Residues: CSASPALVAFF.

The rearrangement uses TRBV4-1 and TRBJ2-3, with 9 positions matching TRBD2. CDR1 and CDR2 (germline): MGHRA, YSYEKL. Germline trimming cut 0 bases from V and 7 bases from J; bases unmatched to any gene: 8. CDR3 length equals 16 residues. The CDR3 DNA reads as TGCGCCAGCAGCCAAGATCGGGGGACTAGCCTGAATACGCAGTATTTT. This sequence encodes CASSQDRGTSLNTQYF.